What follows are 13 T cell receptor beta chains derived from one specimen sequenced in a study of T cells in Graves' hyperthyroidism and ophthalmopathy. TCR beta CDR3 region amplification was performed from RNA transcripts. TCR CDR3 underwent first-round RT-PCR with the HTBI primer set. One entry per CDR3 protein, called by TCRdb with MiXCR from the multiplex PCR reads. The repertoire has around 800,000 distinct CDR3 sequences, 38% of them found once; the top ten carry about 8.9%. Source material: blood. The source of these receptors is a man aged 18 to 29 with Graves' hyperthyroidism.

V usage is TRBV19 and J usage is TRBJ2-5; D gene ambiguous. The CDR3 extends over 12 amino acids. Germline CDR1 reads LNHDA; CDR2 reads SQIVND (reference sequence). Deletions cut 5 bases from V and 5 bases from J, with 9 bases between. CDR3 DNA sequence: TGTGCCAGTAGTTCGGCTTGGGAGACCCAGTACTTC. This sequence encodes CASSSAWETQYF. The full variable domain, its missing parts supplied by reference TRBV19 and TRBJ2-5, is DGGITQSPKYLFRKEGQNVTLSCEQNLNHDAMYWYRQDPGQGLRLIYYSQIVNDFQKGDIAEGYSVSREKKESFPLTVTSAQKNPTAFYLCASSSAWETQYFGPGTRLLVL.

V gene TRBV5-1 combines with J gene TRBJ1-1; possibly TRBD1 for D (5 bases). Trimming left V 0 bases short and J 11 bases short, with 17 bases between. CDR1 and CDR2 (germline): SGHRS, YFSETQ. The CDR3 runs to 14 residues. DNA of the CDR3: TGCGCCAGCAGCTTGGGGATAGGGGACCCGGAGGCTTTCTTT. It encodes CASSLGIGDPEAFF.

This clonotype was recorded a few times. V usage is TRBV4-1 and J usage is TRBJ1-2; weak D call: TRBD1 (5 bases). CDR3 length: 15 amino acids. Deletions cut 1 base from V and 0 bases from J, with 9 bases between. The germline gives CDR1 MGHRA, CDR2 YSYEKL. CDR3 residues: CASSQAGVSNYGYTF. Here the CDR3 DNA reads TGCGCCAGCAGCCAAGCGGGGGTGTCTAACTATGGCTACACCTTC.

This clonotype has just a few counts. The chain combines TRBV6-1 with TRBJ2-7, with TRBD1 matching over 8 bases. V was clipped by 2 bases and J by 2 bases; unmatched bases: 5. The CDR3 contains 15 residues. Per germline, CDR1 MNHNS and CDR2 SASEGT. The chain's CDR3 is CASSEPQGVAYEQYF. CDR3 coding DNA: TGTGCCAGCAGTGAACCACAGGGGGTGGCCTACGAGCAGTACTTC.

The gene calls are TRBV12-3 or TRBV12-4 and TRBJ1-2; D remains ambiguous. The CDR3 has 13 residues. V was trimmed by 5 bases and J by 4 bases, leaving 11 bases between them. The CDR3 region has the DNA TGTGCCAGCAGTCCTCGGGGAGGCTATGGCTACACCTTC. Translation gives CASSPRGGYGYTF.

This chain joins TRBV29-1 and TRBJ1-1, with 7 bases fitting TRBD1. CDR3 length: 13 amino acids. Germline V gene data show CDR1 as SQVTM and CDR2 as ANQGSEA. V shed 8 bases and J 1 base; nucleotides not matched to a gene: 7. In nucleotides, the CDR3 is TGCAGCTTTCTGACAGGGACGAACACTGAAGCTTTCTTT. Its translation: CSFLTGTNTEAFF. Supplemented by reference TRBV29-1 and TRBJ1-1, the full variable domain reads SAVISQKPSRDICQRGTSLTIQCQVDSQVTMMFWYRQQPGQSLTLIATANQGSEATYESGFVIDKFPISRPNLTFSTLTVSNMSPEDSSIYLCSFLTGTNTEAFFGQGTRLTVV.

This clonotype was seen only a few times. The genes are TRBV5-8 and TRBJ2-7; D may correspond to TRBD1 or TRBD2 (5 bases each). This CDR3 contains 14 residues. Trimming shortened V by 4 bases and J by 7 bases, and 18 bases separated the two germline ends. Per the germline V gene, CDR1 is SGHTS and CDR2 is YDEGEE. CDR3 protein: CASSHAGTPGEQYF. The DNA for the CDR3 is TGTGCCAGCAGCCACGCCGGGACCCCGGGGGAGCAGTACTTC.

This clonotype appeared a single time. The V gene is TRBV5-1, the J gene TRBJ2-6, with 8 bases lining up with TRBD1. The CDR3 totals 15 residues. The J segment lost 5 bases and the V segment lost 4 bases, leaving 5 bases of the junction unmatched. The germline gives CDR1 SGHRS, CDR2 YFSETQ. The CDR3 region has the DNA TGCGCCAGCAGCCCCTACAGGGGGTGGGCCAACGTCCTGACTTTC. Its translation: CASSPYRGWANVLTF.

This chain uses TRBV19 with TRBJ2-7, with TRBD1 matching 9 bases. V gave up 3 bases and J gave up 6 bases; unmatched junction bases: 6. This CDR3 comprises 14 residues. Germline V lookup: CDR1 LNHDA, CDR2 SQIVND (reference sequence). This CDR3 reads CASSIGQGTFEQYF. Written as DNA, the CDR3 is TGTGCCAGTAGTATCGGACAGGGGACCTTCGAGCAGTACTTC.

There are a few counts of this clonotype. The chain has TRBV20-1 and TRBJ2-7, with D possibly TRBD2 on 5 matching bases. V lost 3 bases and J 0 bases, leaving 9 bases between the germline ends. The CDR3 contains 13 residues. The germline V gene has CDR1 DFQATT and CDR2 SNEGSKA (reference sequence). Here the CDR3 reads CSARGETSYEQYF. The DNA of the CDR3 is TGCAGTGCTAGGGGAGAGACCTCCTACGAGCAGTACTTC.

At least ten counts were recorded for this clonotype. The chain recombines TRBV20-1 with TRBJ1-5; 11 bases line up with TRBD1. V shed 5 bases and J 9 bases; nucleotides not matched to a gene: 12. Germline CDR1 DFQATT, CDR2 SNEGSKA (reference sequence). This CDR3 is built from 15 residues. The CDR3 coding sequence is TGCAGTGCTGAGGGACAGGGGGAGGTCCAAGGGCCCCAGCATTTT. Amino acid sequence: CSAEGQGEVQGPQHF.

This clonotype has just a few counts. Possible read error: a much larger clone is one base away. This chain joins TRBV10-3 and TRBJ1-5; D uncertain. Looked up from germline, CDR1 is ENHRY and CDR2 is SYGVKD. V lost 4 bases and J lost 3, with 13 bases in between. This CDR3 is 15 amino acids long. The CDR3 sequence: CAISGSTTVNQPQHF. CDR3 nucleotides: TGTGCCATCAGTGGGTCGACCACAGTCAATCAGCCCCAGCATTTT.

This clonotype appeared many times. The gene calls are TRBV15 and TRBJ1-5, with a possible D match to TRBD1 (5 bases). This CDR3 is built from 15 residues. The V gene lost 0 bases and the J gene lost 10 bases, with 16 bases spanning the gap. Germline lookup yields CDR1 LNHNV and CDR2 YYDKDF (reference sequence). This chain's CDR3 is CATSRDQGYIYPQHF. CDR3 nucleotides: TGTGCCACCAGCAGAGATCAGGGCTACATTTACCCCCAGCATTTT.